A single sample is the source of the 27 T cell receptor beta chains below, sequenced in a study of blood T cell repertoires in COVID-19. TCRdb keeps only in-frame clones here, not all; method: immunoSEQ multiplex PCR. This table has about 130,000 clones, about 81% appearing once. What was sequenced was peripheral blood. The source is a woman aged 45 to 65 with acute or convalescent COVID-19.

The chain has TRBV7-9 and TRBJ1-4; D unclear. CDR1 and CDR2 (germline): SEHNR, FQNEAQ (reference sequence). The CDR3 runs 13 residues. V was clipped by 7 bases and J by 3 bases, with 9 bases between them. The CDR3 loop is CASMRAPNEKLFF. In DNA, the CDR3 is TGTGCCAGCATGAGGGCCCCTAATGAAAAACTGTTTTTT.

This clone was seen once. This chain joins TRBV6-1 and TRBJ1-4, with TRBD1 matching 7 bases. With V trimmed by 2 bases and J by 6 bases, 6 bases remained unmatched. This CDR3 is built from 15 residues. Per germline, CDR1 MNHNS and CDR2 SASEGT. The CDR3 DNA reads as TGTGCCAGCAGTGAACAGGGGGTGTTAGATGAAAAACTGTTTTTT. It encodes CASSEQGVLDEKLFF.

This chain joins TRBV15 and TRBJ1-4; D not resolved. With 0 bases removed from V and 4 bases from J, the gap between germline ends came to 6 bases. This CDR3 is 14 amino acids long. Germline CDR1 is LNHNV and CDR2 is YYDKDF (reference sequence). CDR3 in DNA: TGTGCCACCAGCAGAGATCTACTTAATGAAAAACTGTTTTTT. Amino acid sequence: CATSRDLLNEKLFF.

V and J are TRBV9 and TRBJ1-3; D is unresolved. CDR1 is SGDLS and CDR2 is YYNGEE in the germline V gene. The CDR3 spans 15 residues. V was pared by 4 bases and J by 0 bases, with 11 bases between. CDR3 loop: CASSPHGNSGNTIYF. CDR3 nucleotides: TGTGCCAGCAGCCCCCACGGTAACTCTGGAAACACCATATATTTT.

This clone was recorded a few times. The V gene is TRBV5-1, the J gene TRBJ1-4; no clear D. The CDR3 has 16 residues. The germline gives CDR1 SGHRS, CDR2 YFSETQ. Trimming removed 0 bases from V and 0 bases from J, with 9 bases in between. CDR3 nucleotide sequence: TGCGCCAGCAGCTTGGGCCGGACTGCAACTAATGAAAAACTGTTTTTT. This gives the protein CASSLGRTATNEKLFF.

The rearrangement joins TRBV28 to TRBJ1-5; 7 bases line up with TRBD1. V shed 9 bases, J shed 0 bases, and the junction held 2 bases outside the gene matches. The CDR3 is 13 amino acids. The V gene's germline CDR1 is MDHEN and CDR2 SYDVKM. The DNA for the CDR3 is TGTGCCAGTGGGACAGATAGCAATCAGCCCCAGCATTTT. Protein sequence: CASGTDSNQPQHF.

This clone was seen only once. The V and J genes are TRBV19 and TRBJ1-1; TRBD1 aligns across 8 bases. The CDR3 loop spans 16 amino acids. V shed 7 bases, J shed 2 bases, and the junction held 12 bases outside the gene matches. Germline CDR1 and CDR2: LNHDA and SQIVND (reference sequence). CDR3 loop: CASTRQRTGLNTEAFF. The CDR3, as DNA: TGTGCCAGTACCCGCCAGAGGACAGGGTTAAACACTGAAGCTTTCTTT.

The rearrangement links TRBV28 to TRBJ1-3; 8 bases are a match to TRBD1. CDR1 and CDR2 from the germline V gene are MDHEN and SYDVKM. The CDR3 spans 15 residues. V shed 4 bases and J 1 base; nucleotides not matched to a gene: 3. The CDR3 spells CASSSTGGSGNTIYF. CDR3 in DNA: TGTGCCAGCAGTTCAACAGGGGGTTCTGGAAACACCATATATTTT.

This clone was recorded a few times. The chain joins TRBV5-1 to TRBJ2-7; 7 bases map to TRBD2. V was pared by 4 bases and J by 1 base, with 8 bases of the junction left unmatched. Germline CDR1 reads SGHRS; CDR2 reads YFSETQ. CDR3 length: 15 amino acids. The DNA of the CDR3 is TGCGCCAGCAGCCCCGGGGGAGCGGGGTCCTACGAGCAGTACTTC. Translation gives CASSPGGAGSYEQYF.

The V and J genes are TRBV6-1 and TRBJ1-6; perhaps TRBD1 as D (5 bases). Per the germline V gene, CDR1 is MNHNS and CDR2 is SASEGT. This CDR3 region has 17 residues. Trimming cost V 1 base and J 0 bases, with 10 bases left between them. For the CDR3, the DNA is TGTGCCAGCAGTGAAGTGGGACTCCTCTCCTATAATTCACCCCTCCACTTT. The encoded protein is CASSEVGLLSYNSPLHF.

The DNA of the CDR3 is TGCGCCAGCAGCTTGTCCACTAGCGGAAACACAGATACGCAGTATTTT. Protein: CASSLSTSGNTDTQYF. The gene calls are TRBV5-1 and TRBJ2-3; 8 bases agree with TRBD2. The germline V gene encodes CDR1 SGHRS and CDR2 YFSETQ. The CDR3 has 16 residues. V shed 1 base, J shed 2 bases, and the junction held 6 bases outside the gene matches.

This sequence joins TRBV19 and TRBJ2-4; TRBD1 is a possible D gene (6 bases). Germline CDR1 LNHDA, CDR2 SQIVND (reference sequence). The CDR3 length is 14 residues. V lost 7 bases and J lost 0, with 10 bases in between. In nucleotides, the CDR3 is TGTGCCAGTACGGGACATTTAGCCAAAAACATTCAGTACTTC. Its translation: CASTGHLAKNIQYF.

This chain links TRBV30 with TRBJ1-1; 10 bases match TRBD1. The CDR3 has 14 residues. CDR1 GTSNPN and CDR2 SVGIG come from the germline V gene (reference sequence). Trimming took 3 bases from V and 5 from J; bases not matched to a gene: 6. CDR3 amino acids: CAWSRDRGRTEAFF. In DNA, the CDR3 is TGTGCCTGGAGCCGAGACAGGGGGCGGACTGAAGCTTTCTTT.

The gene calls are TRBV18 and TRBJ2-3; D not certain. Trimming shortened V by 3 bases and J by 2 bases, and 9 bases separated the two germline ends. Germline V gives CDR1 KGHSH, CDR2 LQKENI. This CDR3 region has 14 residues. CDR3 amino acids: CASSPGRITDTQYF. For the CDR3, the DNA is TGTGCCAGCTCACCGGGCAGGATCACAGATACGCAGTATTTT.

The chain carries TRBV6-5 and TRBJ2-4; the D is unclear. In germline, CDR1 is MNHEY, CDR2 SVGAGI. V lost 6 bases to trimming and J lost 1 base, with 13 bases between them. The CDR3 has 15 residues. DNA of the CDR3: TGTGCCAGCAGCCTGACTGGATCGGCCAAAAACATTCAGTACTTC. Its protein product is CASSLTGSAKNIQYF.

This clone came up once. This chain joins TRBV11-2 and TRBJ1-2; D not resolved. Germline CDR1 reads SGHAT; CDR2 reads FQNNGV. The CDR3 covers 12 residues. Trimming pared 4 bases from V and 0 bases from J, leaving 3 bases between. The CDR3 DNA sequence: TGTGCCAGCAGCTCCTCTAACTATGGCTACACCTTC. This sequence encodes CASSSSNYGYTF. Using reference TRBV11-2 and TRBJ1-2 for the parts outside the CDR3, the full variable domain is EAGVAQSPRYKIIEKRQSVAFWCNPISGHATLYWYQQILGQGPKLLIQFQNNGVVDDSQLPKDRFSAERLKGVDSTLKIQPAKLEDSAVYLCASSSSNYGYTFGSGTRLTVV.

This clone was observed at least ten times. The chain recombines TRBV28 with TRBJ1-2; D gene uncertain. The CDR3 extends over 12 amino acids. CDR1 MDHEN and CDR2 SYDVKM come from the germline V gene. V was cut by 5 bases and J by 6 bases, with 10 bases left in between. CDR3 amino acids: CASSLAQNGYTF. DNA for the CDR3: TGTGCCAGCAGTCTCGCACAGAATGGCTACACCTTC.

The chain carries TRBV28 and TRBJ1-2; the match to TRBD1 covers 9 bases. The junction had 5 bases not matched to a gene; V was cut back by 1 base and J by 8 bases. The V gene's germline CDR1 is MDHEN and CDR2 SYDVKM. The CDR3 contains 14 residues. CDR3 amino acids: CASSLSGTGYGYTF. The DNA of the CDR3 is TGTGCCAGCAGTTTATCCGGGACAGGGTACGGCTACACCTTC.

The genes are TRBV19 and TRBJ1-1, with D possibly being TRBD1 (6 bases). The V and J ends lost 2 bases and 4 bases respectively, with 8 bases between them. The CDR3 covers 13 residues. CDR1 is LNHDA, CDR2 SQIVND, per germline (reference sequence). The CDR3 protein is CASSIRGTTEAFF. CDR3 coding DNA: TGTGCCAGTAGTATAAGGGGGACCACTGAAGCTTTCTTT.

In nucleotides, the CDR3 is TGTGCCAGCAAGGGACAGGGAGGTTCAGCTTTCTTT. Translated: CASKGQGGSAFF. V gene TRBV27 combines with J gene TRBJ1-1; 9 bases fit TRBD1. V lost 7 bases and J lost 10; bases outside the gene matches: 7. This CDR3 is built from 12 residues. The germline V gene has CDR1 MNHEY and CDR2 SMNVEV (reference sequence).

V and J are TRBV2 and TRBJ2-1, with D uncertain. Per the germline V gene, CDR1 is SNHLY and CDR2 is FYNNEI. Trimming left V 5 bases short and J 4 bases short, with 6 bases between. The CDR3 totals 12 residues. As DNA, the CDR3 is TGTGCCAGCAGTTTCGGGTACAATGAGCAGTTCTTC. As protein: CASSFGYNEQFF.

This clone was counted once. The V and J genes are TRBV7-6 and TRBJ1-6; possible D gene TRBD1, 6 bases. Deletions cut 6 bases from V and 6 bases from J, with 18 bases between. Germline assignment: CDR1 SGHVS and CDR2 FNYEAQ. The CDR3 covers 16 residues. The CDR3 coding sequence is TGTGCCAGCAGACCCTCGACAGACAGGTTTAATTCACCCCTCCACTTT. The encoded protein is CASRPSTDRFNSPLHF.

V gene TRBV20-1 combines with J gene TRBJ2-7; TRBD1 matches 7 bases. Germline V gene lookup returns CDR1 DFQATT and CDR2 SNEGSKA (reference sequence). J gave up 6 bases and V 3 bases, and 2 bases lay outside the gene matches. This CDR3 is 11 amino acids long. CDR3: CSARTGIEQYF. Here the CDR3 DNA reads TGCAGTGCTAGGACAGGGATCGAGCAGTACTTC.

The rearrangement links TRBV5-4 to TRBJ2-1; the D gene is possibly TRBD2 (6 bases). Germline values: CDR1 SGHNT, CDR2 YYREEE (reference sequence). Trimming pared 4 bases from V and 9 bases from J, leaving 17 bases between. The CDR3 is 14 amino acids. This CDR3 is CASSGGDKRFEQFF. The CDR3 DNA reads as TGTGCCAGCAGCGGCGGGGATAAACGCTTTGAGCAGTTCTTC.

This clone has only one observation. The chain is built from TRBV5-1 and TRBJ1-2; 9 bases are shared with TRBD1. V gave up 4 bases and J gave up 5 bases; unmatched junction bases: 9. Germline CDR1 and CDR2: SGHRS and YFSETQ. This CDR3 comprises 15 residues. For the CDR3, the DNA is TGCGCCAGCAGCACCGGGACAGGGTTTGGATATGGCTACACCTTC. Protein sequence: CASSTGTGFGYGYTF.

The rearrangement links TRBV11-2 to TRBJ1-1, with D perhaps TRBD1 (5 bases). The CDR3 contains 14 residues. The ends were cut back, 4 bases at V and 5 bases at J, with 14 bases in the middle. Germline CDR1 and CDR2: SGHAT and FQNNGV. The CDR3 loop is CASSSGHVVTEAFF. The CDR3, as DNA: TGTGCCAGCAGCTCTGGACACGTAGTAACTGAAGCTTTCTTT.

For this clone: This sample includes further DNA sequences coding for the same CDR3. The CDR3 here is CASSHGTGNTEAFF. The CDR3 DNA reads TGTGCCAGCAGCCATGGGACAGGGAACACTGAAGCTTTCTTT. The chain is built from TRBV3-1 (or the pseudogene TRBV3-2) and TRBJ1-1; 8 nucleotides match TRBD1. This CDR3 has 14 residues. J lost 1 base, V lost 3 bases, and 1 base had no gene match. Germline assignment: CDR1 LGHDT and CDR2 YNNKEL (reference sequence).